Listed below are T cell receptor beta chains from one sample, sequenced in a study of graft-versus-host responses after intestinal transplantation. Repertoires were generated with immunoSEQ multiplex PCR, while TCRdb's copy carries only in-frame clones and drops some. Among 12,000 to 15,000 clones listed, about 34% were seen once. Sample: alloreactive CD8+ T cells from a mixed lymphocyte reaction culture, taken before intestinal transplant. The receptor source for this set is a human patient who received an intestinal transplant. Both conserved end residues are part of each CDR3. Fields, in order: D gene, V gene, clone size, J gene, CDR3 DNA, CDR3 protein. A D gene is named only where the DNA matches it firmly. The size of a clone is reported for some rows only, either as once, few or many, or as a class for expanded clones.

TRBD2	TRBV27	.	TRBJ2-7	TGTGCCAGCAGTTTTTTGGGGGGGGAACTTCTAGAGCAGTACTTC	CASSFLGGELLEQYF
TRBD1	TRBV5-6	.	TRBJ1-1	TGTGCCAGCAGTTCCGACAGGGGCACTGAAGCTTTCTTT	CASSSDRGTEAFF
TRBD2	TRBV9	.	TRBJ2-2	TGTGCCAGCAGCGCTAGCGGGGGTAACACCGGGGAGCTGTTTTTT	CASSASGGNTGELFF
.	TRBV2	.	TRBJ1-2	TGTGCCAGCAGTGAGTGGGATACAGGTTCCTATGGCTACACCTTC	CASSEWDTGSYGYTF
TRBD1	TRBV7-9	.	TRBJ2-7	TGTGCCAGCAGCGCGCCGGGACAGGGGGACTACGAGCAGTACTTC	CASSAPGQGDYEQYF
TRBD1	TRBV19	.	TRBJ2-2	TGTGCCAGTAGTTTCCGCTCCAGGGGGCAGAGCACCGGGGAGCTGTTTTTT	CASSFRSRGQSTGELFF
.	TRBV10-3	few	TRBJ1-1	TGTGCCATCAGTGTTGACGCGGGTCTGGGGAACACTGAAGCTTTCTTT	CAISVDAGLGNTEAFF
.	TRBV7-6	.	TRBJ2-5	TGTGCCAGCAGCTTCGGGGCAGGGGTTGGGGAGACCCAGTACTTC	CASSFGAGVGETQYF
.	TRBV30	few	TRBJ2-7	TGTGCCTGGAGTGTAACAAGCTCCTACGAGCAGTACTTC	CAWSVTSSYEQYF
.	TRBV4-3	few	TRBJ2-1	TGCGCCAGCAGCCAGGGGTTGAACGAGGGCAATGAGCAGTTCTTC	CASSQGLNEGNEQFF
.	TRBV19	few	TRBJ1-1	TGTGCCAGTAGTATAGGGGCAGTGAACACTGAAGCTTTCTTT	CASSIGAVNTEAFF
TRBD2	TRBV5-6	few	TRBJ2-3	TGTGCCAGCAGCCCGGGACTAGCGGGGGCAGCAGCTACGCAGTATTTT	CASSPGLAGAAATQYF
TRBD1	TRBV14	.	TRBJ1-1	TGTGCCAGCAGCGGGACAGGGCTTGAAGCTTTCTTT	CASSGTGLEAFF
.	TRBV7-2	medium-sized	TRBJ1-1	TGTGCCAGCAGTTCTAACACTGAAGCTTTCTTT	CASSSNTEAFF
TRBD1	TRBV11-2	.	TRBJ2-7	TGTGCCAGCAGCCAGGGGACAGGGGGCTACGAGCAGTACTTC	CASSQGTGGYEQYF
.	TRBV11-2	.	TRBJ2-7	TGTGCCAGCAGCCCTTCTCGGATGGGGCCCTACGAGCAGTACTTC	CASSPSRMGPYEQYF
TRBD2	TRBV10-2	.	TRBJ2-1	TGCGCCAGCAGTGATTCCCGGGGGGGCGTTGAGCAGTTCTTC	CASSDSRGGVEQFF
TRBD1	TRBV7-9	.	TRBJ2-7	TGTGCCAGCAGCTTAATCCCGGGACAGGGGATAACCGAGCAGTACTTC	CASSLIPGQGITEQYF
.	TRBV19	.	TRBJ1-5	TGTGCCAGTAGTAGAGTCAATCAGCCCCAGCATTTT	CASSRVNQPQHF
.	TRBV27	.	TRBJ1-1	TGTGCCAGCAGTGCCCCAGGGGTTCGAACTGAAGCTTTCTTT	CASSAPGVRTEAFF
.	TRBV12-5	few	TRBJ2-2	TGTGCTAGTGGTTCCCGGGACATATACACCGGGGAGCTGTTTTTT	CASGSRDIYTGELFF
TRBD1	TRBV4-3	.	TRBJ2-5	TGCGCCAGCAGCCAAGAGGGACAGGGAGAGACCCAGTACTTC	CASSQEGQGETQYF
TRBD2	TRBV5-6	.	TRBJ2-7	TGTGCCAGCAGCTCCTTTGGTAGCGGGGGACTCGCCTACGAGCAGTACTTC	CASSSFGSGGLAYEQYF
.	TRBV4-3	.	TRBJ1-1	TGCGCCAGCAGCCAAGATAGTGGGGGCAGGAACACTGAAGCTTTCTTT	CASSQDSGGRNTEAFF
.	TRBV27	medium-sized	TRBJ2-7	TGTGCCAGCAGTCAGGGTGGCGAGCAGTACTTC	CASSQGGEQYF
.	TRBV7-8	.	TRBJ2-7	TGTGCCAGCGGGAAAAGGGGCCTCTACGAGCAGTACTTC	CASGKRGLYEQYF
.	TRBV4-1	.	TRBJ2-7	TGCGCCAGCAGCCAAGAGAGTATGTACGAGCAGTACTTC	CASSQESMYEQYF
.	TRBV4-2	.	TRBJ2-3	TGTGCCAGCAGCCAAGAGATTCAGACAGATACGCAGTATTTT	CASSQEIQTDTQYF
.	TRBV30	.	TRBJ1-6	TGTGCCTGGAGTGACGGTAATTCACCCCTCCACTTT	CAWSDGNSPLHF
.	TRBV30	few	TRBJ2-1	TGTGCCTGGAGTGATAAGGGGACACTCTCCTACAATGAGCAGTTCTTC	CAWSDKGTLSYNEQFF
.	TRBV6-5	few	TRBJ1-1	TGTGCCAGCAGTTACTCGAGCGGGTTGGTGAGGACTGAAGCTTTCTTT	CASSYSSGLVRTEAFF
.	TRBV4-1	few	TRBJ2-3	TGCGCCAGCAGCCCCCCCGTGGGAGGTAGCACAGATACGCAGTATTTT	CASSPPVGGSTDTQYF
.	TRBV6-5	.	TRBJ1-2	TGTGCCAGCAGCCCCAATTATAATAGCTATGGCTACACCTTC	CASSPNYNSYGYTF
TRBD1	TRBV19	few	TRBJ1-2	TGTGCCAGTACCCACTTGCCGGGACAGGGACTCTATGGCTACACCTTC	CASTHLPGQGLYGYTF
.	TRBV19	.	TRBJ1-1	TGTGCCAGTAGTAGTATTACGGTCGGGAACACTGAAGCTTTCTTT	CASSSITVGNTEAFF
.	TRBV4-1	.	TRBJ2-2	TGCGCCAGCAGCCAACTGGCGGCTACCGGGGAGCTGTTTTTT	CASSQLAATGELFF
TRBD2	TRBV6-5	few	TRBJ2-1	TGTGCCAGCAGTTACCCGGGGGGGCTGGATGAGCAGTTCTTC	CASSYPGGLDEQFF
.	TRBV7-9	few	TRBJ1-3	TGTGCCAGCAGTTCCACTCCTGGAAACACCATATATTTT	CASSSTPGNTIYF
.	TRBV5-8	medium-sized	TRBJ1-2	TGTGCCAGCAGCTACGGAGGAGGATCGTCCTATGGCTACACCTTC	CASSYGGGSSYGYTF
TRBD2	TRBV4-3	.	TRBJ2-5	TGCGCCAGCAGCCAAGACTTGAGACTAGCGGGGGGGCCATGGGAGACCCAGTACTTC	CASSQDLRLAGGPWETQYF